The entry below gives a single T cell receptor beta chain sequence along with its context. Its antigen is not known. Assay used: immunoSEQ multiplex PCR; TCRdb lists only in-frame clones, some missing. Of approximately 150,000 clones listed, approximately 88% were seen once; the top ten hold more than 8.5%. Trimming removed 3 bases from V and 3 bases from J; junction bases left unmatched: 0. The CDR3 length is 14 residues. Germline assignment: CDR1 SGDLS and CDR2 YYNGEE. The sample originates from a study of cytomegalovirus exposure and HLA in healthy donors. For the study at large: The roughly 130 validation repertoires, a later analysis reported, used the same platform as the 650 to 800 repertoires from the first cohort.

The study, taken as a whole, reports: Some TCR beta chains (over 150 of them) were listed as cytomegalovirus-associated.

The clonotype was recovered from a man aged 30 to 45 in good health and CMV-seropositive. V and J are TRBV9 and TRBJ2-1; 10 nucleotides line up with TRBD2. The source material was PBMCs. The CDR3 nucleotides are TGTGCCAGCAGCGGGACTAGCGGCTACAATGAGCAGTTCTTC. Amino acid sequence: CASSGTSGYNEQFF.